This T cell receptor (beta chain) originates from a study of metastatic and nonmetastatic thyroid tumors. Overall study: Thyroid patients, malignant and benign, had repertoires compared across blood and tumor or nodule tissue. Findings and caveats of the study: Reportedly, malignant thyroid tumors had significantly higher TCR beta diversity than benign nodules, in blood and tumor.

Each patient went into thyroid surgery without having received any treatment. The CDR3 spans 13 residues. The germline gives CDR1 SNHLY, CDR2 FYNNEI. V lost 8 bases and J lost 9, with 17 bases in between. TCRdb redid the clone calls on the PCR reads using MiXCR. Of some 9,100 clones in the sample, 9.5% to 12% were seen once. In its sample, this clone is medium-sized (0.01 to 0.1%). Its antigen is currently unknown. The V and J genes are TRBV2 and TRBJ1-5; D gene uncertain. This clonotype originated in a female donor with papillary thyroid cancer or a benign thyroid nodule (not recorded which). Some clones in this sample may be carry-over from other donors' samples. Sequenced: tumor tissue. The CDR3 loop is CASRPGGLGPQHF. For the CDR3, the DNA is TGTGCCAGCCGCCCGGGAGGGCTAGGGCCCCAGCATTTT.